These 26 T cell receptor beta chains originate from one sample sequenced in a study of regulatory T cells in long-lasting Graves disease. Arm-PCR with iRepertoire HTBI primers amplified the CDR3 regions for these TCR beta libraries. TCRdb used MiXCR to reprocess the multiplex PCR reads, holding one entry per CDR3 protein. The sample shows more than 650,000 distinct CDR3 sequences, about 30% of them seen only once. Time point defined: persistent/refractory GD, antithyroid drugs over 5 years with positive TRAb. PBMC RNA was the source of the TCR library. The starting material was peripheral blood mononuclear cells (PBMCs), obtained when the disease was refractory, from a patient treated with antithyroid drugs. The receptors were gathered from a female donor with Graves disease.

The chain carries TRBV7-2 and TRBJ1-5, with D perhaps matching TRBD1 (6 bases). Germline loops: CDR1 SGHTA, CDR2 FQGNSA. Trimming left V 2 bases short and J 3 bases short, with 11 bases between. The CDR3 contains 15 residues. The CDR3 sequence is CASSLSGQPNQPQHF. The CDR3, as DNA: TGTGCCAGCAGCTTAAGTGGACAGCCCAATCAGCCCCAGCATTTT. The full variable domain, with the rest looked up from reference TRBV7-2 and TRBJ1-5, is GAGVSQSPSNKVTEKGKDVELRCDPISGHTALYWYRQSLGQGLEFLIYFQGNSAPDKSGLPSDRFSAERTGGSVSTLTIQRTQQEDSAVYLCASSLSGQPNQPQHFGDGTRLSIL.

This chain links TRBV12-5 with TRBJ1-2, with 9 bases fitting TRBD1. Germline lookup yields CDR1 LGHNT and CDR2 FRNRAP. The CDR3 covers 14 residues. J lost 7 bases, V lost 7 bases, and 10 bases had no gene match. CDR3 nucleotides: TGTGCTAGTGCTTCCAGCGGGACAGGGCGTGGCTACACCTTC. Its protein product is CASASSGTGRGYTF.

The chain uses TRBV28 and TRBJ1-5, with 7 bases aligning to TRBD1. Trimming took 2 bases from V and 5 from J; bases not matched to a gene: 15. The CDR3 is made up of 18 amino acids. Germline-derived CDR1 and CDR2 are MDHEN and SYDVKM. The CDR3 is CASSLRQGGTTSHQPQHF. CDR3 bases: TGTGCCAGCAGTTTAAGACAGGGTGGCACCACGTCCCATCAGCCCCAGCATTTT.

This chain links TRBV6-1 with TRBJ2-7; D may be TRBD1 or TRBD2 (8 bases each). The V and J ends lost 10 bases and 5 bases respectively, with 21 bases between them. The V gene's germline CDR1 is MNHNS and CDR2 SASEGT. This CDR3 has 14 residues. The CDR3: CANRGVSGTDEQYF. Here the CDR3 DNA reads TGTGCCAACAGGGGGGTTAGCGGGACGGACGAGCAGTACTTC.

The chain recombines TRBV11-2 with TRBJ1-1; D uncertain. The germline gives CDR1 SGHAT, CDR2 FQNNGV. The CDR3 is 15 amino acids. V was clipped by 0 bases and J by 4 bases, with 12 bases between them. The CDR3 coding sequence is TGTGCCAGCAGCTTAGAACCGCATTCGGGCACTGAAGCTTTCTTT. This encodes CASSLEPHSGTEAFF.

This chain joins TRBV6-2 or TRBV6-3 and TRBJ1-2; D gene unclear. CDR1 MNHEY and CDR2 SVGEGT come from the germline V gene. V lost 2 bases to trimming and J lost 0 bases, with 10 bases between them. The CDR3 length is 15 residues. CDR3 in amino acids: CASSYLDGSNYGYTF. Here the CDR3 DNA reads TGTGCCAGCAGTTACCTGGACGGTTCTAACTATGGCTACACCTTC.

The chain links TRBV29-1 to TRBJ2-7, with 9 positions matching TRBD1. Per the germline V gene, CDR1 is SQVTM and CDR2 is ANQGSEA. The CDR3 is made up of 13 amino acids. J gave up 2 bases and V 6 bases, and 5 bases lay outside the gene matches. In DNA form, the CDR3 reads TGCAGCGTCTCGACAGGGGGTACCTACGAGCAGTACTTC. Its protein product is CSVSTGGTYEQYF.

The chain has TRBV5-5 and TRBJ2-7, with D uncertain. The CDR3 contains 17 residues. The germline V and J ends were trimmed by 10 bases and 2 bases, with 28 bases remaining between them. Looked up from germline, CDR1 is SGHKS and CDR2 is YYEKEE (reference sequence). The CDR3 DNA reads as TGTGCCTGGAGTTCCCTCAGCTCGAAGGGAAGGGCCTACGAGCAGTACTTC. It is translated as CAWSSLSSKGRAYEQYF. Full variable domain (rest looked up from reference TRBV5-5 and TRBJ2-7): DAGVTQSPTHLIKTRGQQVTLRCSPISGHKSVSWYQQVLGQGPQFIFQYYEKEERGRGNFPDRFSARQFPNYSSELNVNALLLGDSALYLCAWSSLSSKGRAYEQYFGPGTRLTVT.

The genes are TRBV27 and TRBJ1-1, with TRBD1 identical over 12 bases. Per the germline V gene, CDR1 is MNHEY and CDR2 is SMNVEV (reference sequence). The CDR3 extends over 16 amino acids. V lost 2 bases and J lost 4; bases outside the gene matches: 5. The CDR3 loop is CASSLGTGGLGTEAFF. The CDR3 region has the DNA TGTGCCAGCAGTTTAGGGACAGGGGGCCTTGGCACTGAAGCTTTCTTT.

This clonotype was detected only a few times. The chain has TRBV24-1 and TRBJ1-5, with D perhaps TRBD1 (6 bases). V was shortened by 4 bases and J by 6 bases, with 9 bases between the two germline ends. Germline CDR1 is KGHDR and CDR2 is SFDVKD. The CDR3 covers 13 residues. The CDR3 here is CATSDHRVQPQHF. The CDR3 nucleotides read TGTGCCACCAGTGACCACAGGGTTCAGCCCCAGCATTTT.

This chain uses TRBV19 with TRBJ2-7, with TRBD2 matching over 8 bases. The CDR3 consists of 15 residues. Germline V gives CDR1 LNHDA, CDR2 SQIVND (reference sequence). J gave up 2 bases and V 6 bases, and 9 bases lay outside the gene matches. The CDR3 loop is CASSRLVGLAYEQYF. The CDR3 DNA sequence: TGTGCCAGTAGCAGACTTGTGGGACTAGCCTACGAGCAGTACTTC.

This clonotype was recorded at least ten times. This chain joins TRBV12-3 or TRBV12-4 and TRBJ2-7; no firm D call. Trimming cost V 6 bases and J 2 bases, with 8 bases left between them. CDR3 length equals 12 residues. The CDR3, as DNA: TGTGCCAGCAGAAAGGACCCCTACGAGCAGTACTTC. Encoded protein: CASRKDPYEQYF.

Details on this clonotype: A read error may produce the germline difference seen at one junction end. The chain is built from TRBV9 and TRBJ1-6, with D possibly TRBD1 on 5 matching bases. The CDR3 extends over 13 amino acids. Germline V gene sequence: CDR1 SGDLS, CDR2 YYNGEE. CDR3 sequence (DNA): TGTGTCAGCAGCGTAGAAGGGGAATCACCCCTCCACTTT. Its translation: CVSSVEGESPLHF.

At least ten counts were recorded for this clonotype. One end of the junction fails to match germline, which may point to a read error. The CDR3 nucleotides read TGTGCCAGCAGCTTGGAACAGAACTATGGCTACACCTTC. It codes for CASSLEQNYGYTF. The V gene is TRBV5-1, the J gene TRBJ1-2; D unclear. This CDR3 has 13 residues. Germline assignment: CDR1 SGHRS and CDR2 YFSETQ.

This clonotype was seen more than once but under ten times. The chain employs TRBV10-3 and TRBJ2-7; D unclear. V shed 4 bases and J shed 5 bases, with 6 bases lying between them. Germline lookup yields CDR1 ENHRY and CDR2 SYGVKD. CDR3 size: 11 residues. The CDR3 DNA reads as TGTGCCATCAGTGCTGGCCACGAGCAGTACTTC. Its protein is CAISAGHEQYF.

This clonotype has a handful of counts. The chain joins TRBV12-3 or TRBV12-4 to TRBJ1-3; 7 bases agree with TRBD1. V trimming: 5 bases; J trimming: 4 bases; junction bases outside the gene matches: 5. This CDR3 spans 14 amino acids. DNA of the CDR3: TGTGCCAGCAGTCCCAACAGGGGAGGAAACACCATATATTTT. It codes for CASSPNRGGNTIYF.

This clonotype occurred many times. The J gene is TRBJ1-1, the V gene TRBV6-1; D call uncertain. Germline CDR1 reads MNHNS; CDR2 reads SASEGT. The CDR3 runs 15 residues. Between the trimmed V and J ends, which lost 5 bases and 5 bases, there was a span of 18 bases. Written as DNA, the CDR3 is TGTGCCAGCAGTCCGTCTTCGGGATACCGAACTGAAGCTTTCTTT. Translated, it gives CASSPSSGYRTEAFF.

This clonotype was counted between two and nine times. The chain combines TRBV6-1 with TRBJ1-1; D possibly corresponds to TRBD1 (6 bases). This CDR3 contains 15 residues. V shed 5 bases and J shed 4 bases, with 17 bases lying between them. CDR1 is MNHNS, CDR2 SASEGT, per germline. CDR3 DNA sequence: TGTGCCAGCAGTCAGATAGGGGGTAGTAGCACTGAAGCTTTCTTT. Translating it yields CASSQIGGSSTEAFF.

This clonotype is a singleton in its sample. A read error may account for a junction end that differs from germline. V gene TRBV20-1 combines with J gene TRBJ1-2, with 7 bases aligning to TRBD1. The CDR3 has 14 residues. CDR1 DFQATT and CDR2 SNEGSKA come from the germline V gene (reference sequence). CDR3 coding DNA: TGCAGTGTCCAACCCCAGGGGGTGAACTATGGCTACGCCTTC. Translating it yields CSVQPQGVNYGYAF.

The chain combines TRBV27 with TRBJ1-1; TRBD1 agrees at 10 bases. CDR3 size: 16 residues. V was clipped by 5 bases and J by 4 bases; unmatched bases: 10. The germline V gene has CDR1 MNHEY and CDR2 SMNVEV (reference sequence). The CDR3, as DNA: TGTGCCAGCAGTCTGGGACAGGGGCGGGTGGGCACTGAAGCTTTCTTT. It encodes CASSLGQGRVGTEAFF.

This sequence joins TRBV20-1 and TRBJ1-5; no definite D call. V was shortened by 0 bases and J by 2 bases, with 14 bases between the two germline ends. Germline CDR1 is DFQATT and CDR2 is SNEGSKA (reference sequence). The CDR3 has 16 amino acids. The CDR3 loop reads CSARDRSGSGNQPQHF. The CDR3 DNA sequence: TGCAGTGCTAGAGATCGTTCGGGTAGTGGCAATCAGCCCCAGCATTTT.

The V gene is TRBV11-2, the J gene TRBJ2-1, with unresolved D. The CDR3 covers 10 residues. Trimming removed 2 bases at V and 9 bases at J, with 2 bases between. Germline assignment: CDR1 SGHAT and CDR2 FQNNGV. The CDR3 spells CASSLREQFF. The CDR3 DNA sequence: TGTGCCAGCAGCTTACGTGAGCAGTTCTTC. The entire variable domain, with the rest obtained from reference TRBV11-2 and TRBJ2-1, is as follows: EAGVAQSPRYKIIEKRQSVAFWCNPISGHATLYWYQQILGQGPKLLIQFQNNGVVDDSQLPKDRFSAERLKGVDSTLKIQPAKLEDSAVYLCASSLREQFFGPGTRLTVL.

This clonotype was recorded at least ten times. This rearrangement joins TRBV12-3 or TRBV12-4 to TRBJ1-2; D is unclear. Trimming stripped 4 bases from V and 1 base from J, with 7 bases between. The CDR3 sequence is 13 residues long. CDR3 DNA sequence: TGTGCCAGCAGTTCGACGGATAACTATGGCTACACCTTC. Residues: CASSSTDNYGYTF.

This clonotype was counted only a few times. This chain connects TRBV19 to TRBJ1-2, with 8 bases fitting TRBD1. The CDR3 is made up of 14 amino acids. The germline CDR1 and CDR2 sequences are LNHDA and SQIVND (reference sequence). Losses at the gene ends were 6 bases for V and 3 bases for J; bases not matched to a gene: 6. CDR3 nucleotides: TGTGCCAGTAGCCATAAGGGACAGGACTATGGCTACACCTTC. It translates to CASSHKGQDYGYTF.

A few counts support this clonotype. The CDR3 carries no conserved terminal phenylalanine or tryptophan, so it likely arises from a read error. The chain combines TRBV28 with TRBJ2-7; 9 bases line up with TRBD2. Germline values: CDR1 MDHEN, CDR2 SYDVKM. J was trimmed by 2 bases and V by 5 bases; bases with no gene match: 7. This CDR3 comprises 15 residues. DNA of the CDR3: TGTGCCAGCAGTAGTAGCGGGAGAGTCCCCTACGAGCAGTACCTC. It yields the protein CASSSSGRVPYEQYL.

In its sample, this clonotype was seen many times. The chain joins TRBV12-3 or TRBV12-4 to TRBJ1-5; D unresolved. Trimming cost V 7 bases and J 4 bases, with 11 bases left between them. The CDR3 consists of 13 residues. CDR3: CASMWTGNQPQHF. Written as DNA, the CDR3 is TGTGCCAGCATGTGGACGGGGAATCAGCCCCAGCATTTT.